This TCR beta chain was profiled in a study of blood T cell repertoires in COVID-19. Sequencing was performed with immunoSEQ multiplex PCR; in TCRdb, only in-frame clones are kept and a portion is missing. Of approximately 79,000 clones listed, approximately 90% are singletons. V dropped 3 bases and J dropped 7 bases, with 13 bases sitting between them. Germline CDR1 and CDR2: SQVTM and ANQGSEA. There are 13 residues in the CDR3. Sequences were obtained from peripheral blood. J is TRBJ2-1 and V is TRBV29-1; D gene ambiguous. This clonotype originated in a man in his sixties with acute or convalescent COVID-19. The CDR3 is CSVEVTLGNEQFF. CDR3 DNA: TGCAGCGTTGAGGTGACTCTAGGAAATGAGCAGTTCTTC.